The rows below give T cell receptor beta chains drawn from one sample of a study of CD8+CD57+ T cells in acquired aplastic anemia. TCRdb reprocessed the reads with MiXCR, giving one entry per CDR3 protein. The repertoire holds about 180,000 distinct CDR3 sequences, with 50% to 65% as singletons. Sample: sorted CD4+, CD8+, or CD8+CD57+ T cells (not recorded which) from PBMCs. These TCRs come from a human donor with aplastic anemia. CDR3s include the opening cysteine and the closing phenylalanine or tryptophan. Each record gives: D gene, J gene, clone size, V gene, CDR3 DNA, CDR3 protein. A D gene is named only where the DNA matches it firmly. Some rows mark clone size as missing; the rest say once, few, many or name a class of expanded clone.

d_call: TRBD2; j_call: TRBJ2-2; clone_size: .; v_call: TRBV24-1; cdr3_nt: TGTGCCACCAGTGATCCGAATGGAGCGGGGTATGGGGTCGGGGAGCTGTTTTTT; cdr3_aa: CATSDPNGAGYGVGELFF
d_call: TRBD1; j_call: TRBJ2-3; clone_size: .; v_call: TRBV7-8; cdr3_nt: TGTGCCAGCAGCATAGAGGGGGCTGGGGCAGATACGCAGTATTTT; cdr3_aa: CASSIEGAGADTQYF
d_call: .; j_call: TRBJ1-1; clone_size: .; v_call: TRBV19; cdr3_nt: TGTGCCAGTAGTATTAGGGGCACGAACACTGAAGCCTTCTTT; cdr3_aa: CASSIRGTNTEAFF
d_call: .; j_call: TRBJ2-7; clone_size: .; v_call: TRBV6-5; cdr3_nt: TGTGCCAGCAGTGGGGGCGGCTACGAGCAGTACTTC; cdr3_aa: CASSGGGYEQYF
d_call: TRBD1; j_call: TRBJ1-1; clone_size: .; v_call: TRBV4-1; cdr3_nt: TGCGCCAGCAGCCGACGGACAGGGGGGAACACTGAAGCTTTCTTT; cdr3_aa: CASSRRTGGNTEAFF
d_call: .; j_call: TRBJ2-2; clone_size: .; v_call: TRBV25-1; cdr3_nt: TGTGCCAGCAGGGCCGGGACATACGGCGGGGAGCTGTTTTTT; cdr3_aa: CASRAGTYGGELFF
d_call: TRBD1; j_call: TRBJ2-7; clone_size: .; v_call: TRBV25-1; cdr3_nt: TGTGCCAGCAGTAAGCGAGGGGACAGGGATTCCTACGAGCAGTACTTC; cdr3_aa: CASSKRGDRDSYEQYF
d_call: .; j_call: TRBJ1-3; clone_size: many; v_call: TRBV6-6; cdr3_nt: TGTGCCAGCACCACGGGTGGGGGCTCTGGAAACACCATATATTTT; cdr3_aa: CASTTGGGSGNTIYF
d_call: TRBD1; j_call: TRBJ2-7; clone_size: .; v_call: TRBV25-1; cdr3_nt: TGTGCCAGCAGTGCCTTGGGACAGGGGGCGGTGTACGAGCAGTACTTC; cdr3_aa: CASSALGQGAVYEQYF
d_call: TRBD1; j_call: TRBJ1-1; clone_size: .; v_call: TRBV9; cdr3_nt: TGTGCCAGCAGTAGGGACAGGGGGCGCACTGAAGCTTTCTTT; cdr3_aa: CASSRDRGRTEAFF
d_call: .; j_call: TRBJ2-7; clone_size: .; v_call: TRBV19; cdr3_nt: TGTGCCAGTAGAGCGGAATTGACAGGTCAATCAGAGCAGTACTTC; cdr3_aa: CASRAELTGQSEQYF
d_call: .; j_call: TRBJ2-3; clone_size: once; v_call: TRBV7-9; cdr3_nt: TGTGCCAGCAGATACCTCGCAGATACGCAGTATTTT; cdr3_aa: CASRYLADTQYF
d_call: .; j_call: TRBJ2-3; clone_size: .; v_call: TRBV20-1; cdr3_nt: TGCAGTGCTGGCAAGGACACTCGCACAGATACGCAGTATTTT; cdr3_aa: CSAGKDTRTDTQYF
d_call: .; j_call: TRBJ2-5; clone_size: once; v_call: TRBV2; cdr3_nt: TGTGCCAGCAGTGACCCAGACGACCAGTACTTC; cdr3_aa: CASSDPDDQYF
d_call: TRBD1; j_call: TRBJ1-5; clone_size: .; v_call: TRBV7-3; cdr3_nt: TGTGCCAGCAGCTTAGGGGACAGGGTCACAGGGCAGCCCCAGCATTTT; cdr3_aa: CASSLGDRVTGQPQHF
d_call: TRBD2; j_call: TRBJ2-1; clone_size: once; v_call: TRBV19; cdr3_nt: TGTGCCAGTAGTCGTGGGACTAGCGGGTATTCATCACACGAGCAGTTCTTC; cdr3_aa: CASSRGTSGYSSHEQFF
d_call: TRBD1; j_call: TRBJ1-2; clone_size: .; v_call: TRBV9; cdr3_nt: TGCGTCAGCAGCACTCACAAACCCGGGACAGCAGATGGCTACACCTTC; cdr3_aa: CVSSTHKPGTADGYTF
d_call: .; j_call: TRBJ2-3; clone_size: .; v_call: TRBV20-1; cdr3_nt: TGCAGTGCTAGAGATGGAGGCGCAGATACGCAGTATTTT; cdr3_aa: CSARDGGADTQYF
d_call: .; j_call: TRBJ1-2; clone_size: .; v_call: TRBV10-3; cdr3_nt: TGTGCCATCAGTGAGTCGAAAAATGGCTACACCTTC; cdr3_aa: CAISESKNGYTF
d_call: TRBD1; j_call: TRBJ1-2; clone_size: many; v_call: TRBV12-3/TRBV12-4; cdr3_nt: TGTGCCAGCAGTGAAACAGGGGACCACTATGGCTACACCTTC; cdr3_aa: CASSETGDHYGYTF
d_call: .; j_call: TRBJ1-1; clone_size: many; v_call: TRBV6-1; cdr3_nt: TGTGCCAGCAGCGGGAGCGAGAACACTGAAGCTTTCTTT; cdr3_aa: CASSGSENTEAFF
d_call: .; j_call: TRBJ2-2; clone_size: .; v_call: TRBV14; cdr3_nt: TGTGCCAGCAGCCCCGCTGGTGGGGGTACCGGGGAGCTGTTTTTT; cdr3_aa: CASSPAGGGTGELFF
d_call: .; j_call: TRBJ1-1; clone_size: .; v_call: TRBV7-8; cdr3_nt: TGTGCCAGCAGCTTTAGGCGTACGGGCAGGGGAAAAACTGCAGCTTTCTTT; cdr3_aa: CASSFRRTGRGKTAAFF
d_call: .; j_call: TRBJ1-1; clone_size: many; v_call: TRBV7-6; cdr3_nt: TGTGCCAGCAGCATGCCTGGATTGAGAGGGGCGAACACTGAAGCTTTCTTT; cdr3_aa: CASSMPGLRGANTEAFF
d_call: .; j_call: TRBJ1-4; clone_size: many; v_call: TRBV24-1; cdr3_nt: TGTGCCACTGAAATAGCCCCCCGCGGTGGTGGTAATGAAAAACTGTTTTTT; cdr3_aa: CATEIAPRGGGNEKLFF
d_call: TRBD1; j_call: TRBJ2-7; clone_size: few; v_call: TRBV7-9; cdr3_nt: TGTGCCAGCAGCTCCCTTCGGGGACAGGGCTACGAGCAGTACTTC; cdr3_aa: CASSSLRGQGYEQYF
d_call: TRBD2; j_call: TRBJ2-5; clone_size: many; v_call: TRBV3-1; cdr3_nt: TGTGCCAGCAGCCAAGGGACTAGCGTAACGGAGACCCAGTACTTC; cdr3_aa: CASSQGTSVTETQYF
d_call: .; j_call: TRBJ2-1; clone_size: .; v_call: TRBV20-1; cdr3_nt: TGCAGTAGCGGTCCAAGCTCCTACAATGAGCAGTTCTTC; cdr3_aa: CSSGPSSYNEQFF
d_call: .; j_call: TRBJ2-7; clone_size: few; v_call: TRBV6-6; cdr3_nt: TGTGCCAGCAGTGAAAATAACCTGAGCTCCTACGAGCAGTACTTC; cdr3_aa: CASSENNLSSYEQYF
d_call: TRBD2; j_call: TRBJ2-1; clone_size: .; v_call: TRBV7-8; cdr3_nt: TGTGCCAGCAGCTTATTGCTAGCGGGGGGGGCAATCAATGAGCAGTTCTTC; cdr3_aa: CASSLLLAGGAINEQFF
d_call: .; j_call: TRBJ1-1; clone_size: .; v_call: TRBV10-3; cdr3_nt: TGTGCCATCAGTGAGTCCATTGGCACTGAAGCTTTCTTT; cdr3_aa: CAISESIGTEAFF
d_call: .; j_call: TRBJ2-7; clone_size: .; v_call: TRBV6-6; cdr3_nt: TGTGCCAGCAGGCCAACCGGGACCTGGAGGGACGAGCAGTACTTC; cdr3_aa: CASRPTGTWRDEQYF
d_call: TRBD1; j_call: TRBJ2-3; clone_size: .; v_call: TRBV20-1; cdr3_nt: TGCAGTGCGGGGGGACAGGGGGTCACAGATACGCAGTATTTT; cdr3_aa: CSAGGQGVTDTQYF
d_call: TRBD1; j_call: TRBJ1-6; clone_size: .; v_call: TRBV19; cdr3_nt: TGTGCCAGTAGAAAGGGACAGCCGCCTTCACCCCTCCACTTT; cdr3_aa: CASRKGQPPSPLHF
d_call: .; j_call: TRBJ1-6; clone_size: once; v_call: TRBV6-5; cdr3_nt: TGTGCCAGCTGGACTAGCGGGGGTTCACCCCTCCACTTT; cdr3_aa: CASWTSGGSPLHF
d_call: TRBD1; j_call: TRBJ1-1; clone_size: .; v_call: TRBV9; cdr3_nt: TGTGCCAGCAGCGATGGGACAGGTTTGAACACTGAAGCTTTCTTT; cdr3_aa: CASSDGTGLNTEAFF
d_call: .; j_call: TRBJ1-4; clone_size: few; v_call: TRBV2; cdr3_nt: TGTGCCAGCAGTGGCACACAGAATGAAAAACTGTTTTTT; cdr3_aa: CASSGTQNEKLFF
d_call: .; j_call: TRBJ1-1; clone_size: .; v_call: TRBV7-8; cdr3_nt: TGTGCCAGCAGCTTAATCGGGTTTGCTGAAGCTTTCTTT; cdr3_aa: CASSLIGFAEAFF
d_call: .; j_call: TRBJ1-5; clone_size: .; v_call: TRBV2; cdr3_nt: TGTGCCAGCAGTGAAACGGGGGGGAGCCGACAGCCCCAGCATTTT; cdr3_aa: CASSETGGSRQPQHF
d_call: .; j_call: TRBJ1-5; clone_size: .; v_call: TRBV29-1; cdr3_nt: TGCAGCGTGGAATGGGACCCGGGGCAGCCCCAGCATTTT; cdr3_aa: CSVEWDPGQPQHF
d_call: .; j_call: TRBJ2-3; clone_size: .; v_call: TRBV24-1; cdr3_nt: TGTGCCACCAGTGACCCTCCTAGCACAGATACGCAGTATTTT; cdr3_aa: CATSDPPSTDTQYF
d_call: .; j_call: TRBJ1-2; clone_size: many; v_call: TRBV7-9; cdr3_nt: TGTGCCAGCAGCTTAGGCCAGAATAACTATGGCTACACCTTC; cdr3_aa: CASSLGQNNYGYTF
d_call: TRBD2; j_call: TRBJ2-3; clone_size: many; v_call: TRBV15; cdr3_nt: TGTGCCACCAGCAGAGGTAGCGGGGGGGCCACAGATACGCAGTATTTT; cdr3_aa: CATSRGSGGATDTQYF
d_call: TRBD1; j_call: TRBJ1-6; clone_size: .; v_call: TRBV28; cdr3_nt: TGTGCCAGCAGTCATCCTACAGGGGCGAGCTCCTATAATTCACCCCTCCACTTT; cdr3_aa: CASSHPTGASSYNSPLHF
d_call: .; j_call: TRBJ2-1; clone_size: few; v_call: TRBV29-1; cdr3_nt: TGCAGCGTTGGTCGGGAGTACAATGAGCAGTTCTTC; cdr3_aa: CSVGREYNEQFF
d_call: TRBD1; j_call: TRBJ2-7; clone_size: .; v_call: TRBV7-9; cdr3_nt: TGTGCCAGCTGGTTGACAGGGGCGCCCTACGAGCAGTACTTC; cdr3_aa: CASWLTGAPYEQYF
d_call: TRBD1; j_call: TRBJ1-4; clone_size: many; v_call: TRBV5-1; cdr3_nt: TGCGCCAGCAGCTCCGGGACAGGGGGGGAAAAACTGTTTTTT; cdr3_aa: CASSSGTGGEKLFF
d_call: .; j_call: TRBJ2-1; clone_size: .; v_call: TRBV24-1; cdr3_nt: TGTGCCACCAGTGATTCGGTGCTCAATGAGCAGTTCTTC; cdr3_aa: CATSDSVLNEQFF
d_call: .; j_call: TRBJ2-1; clone_size: .; v_call: TRBV7-2; cdr3_nt: TGTGCCAGCAGCTTCCCCACAGGGACAAATGAGCAGTTCTTC; cdr3_aa: CASSFPTGTNEQFF
d_call: .; j_call: TRBJ2-3; clone_size: .; v_call: TRBV10-1; cdr3_nt: TGCGCCAGCAGTGGACAGGACTTAACCACAGATACGCAGTATTTT; cdr3_aa: CASSGQDLTTDTQYF
d_call: TRBD2; j_call: TRBJ2-5; clone_size: .; v_call: TRBV20-1; cdr3_nt: TGCAGTGCTCCCCCCGAGACTAGCGGGAGTGGGACCCAGTACTTC; cdr3_aa: CSAPPETSGSGTQYF
d_call: .; j_call: TRBJ2-7; clone_size: .; v_call: TRBV9; cdr3_nt: TGTGCCAGCAGCGTGTCCGGGACAACAACGGCCTACGAGCAGTACTTC; cdr3_aa: CASSVSGTTTAYEQYF
d_call: TRBD2; j_call: TRBJ2-7; clone_size: .; v_call: TRBV7-9; cdr3_nt: TGTGCCAGCAGCTCCTTAGCGGGAGGTGCCTACGAGCAGTACTTC; cdr3_aa: CASSSLAGGAYEQYF
d_call: .; j_call: TRBJ1-2; clone_size: .; v_call: TRBV7-9; cdr3_nt: TGTGCCAGCAGCTTAGCGCCGGCAGTCTATGGCTACACCTTC; cdr3_aa: CASSLAPAVYGYTF
d_call: .; j_call: TRBJ2-1; clone_size: once; v_call: TRBV7-9; cdr3_nt: TGTGCCAGCAGCATACAGGGATCGCCCTCCTACAATGAGCAGTTCTTC; cdr3_aa: CASSIQGSPSYNEQFF
d_call: TRBD1; j_call: TRBJ2-3; clone_size: many; v_call: TRBV19; cdr3_nt: TGTGCCAGTAGCGTAGGACAGGGACTCATGGATACGCAGTATTTT; cdr3_aa: CASSVGQGLMDTQYF
d_call: TRBD1; j_call: TRBJ1-1; clone_size: few; v_call: TRBV20-1; cdr3_nt: TGCAGTGCTGGACAGGGAATGGTGGCTGAAGCTTTCTTT; cdr3_aa: CSAGQGMVAEAFF
d_call: TRBD1; j_call: TRBJ1-5; clone_size: .; v_call: TRBV24-1; cdr3_nt: TGTGCCACCAGTGATTTGGAGGGACAGGGGGTCTACGAGCATTTT; cdr3_aa: CATSDLEGQGVYEHF
d_call: TRBD1; j_call: TRBJ1-5; clone_size: .; v_call: TRBV12-3/TRBV12-4; cdr3_nt: TGTGCCAGCAGTTTCGAGACAGGGGCCGGTCAGCCCCAGCATTTT; cdr3_aa: CASSFETGAGQPQHF
d_call: TRBD1; j_call: TRBJ2-2; clone_size: .; v_call: TRBV29-1; cdr3_nt: TGCAGCGTTGTCACACGGGACAGGGTGTACACCGGGGAGCTGTTTTTT; cdr3_aa: CSVVTRDRVYTGELFF